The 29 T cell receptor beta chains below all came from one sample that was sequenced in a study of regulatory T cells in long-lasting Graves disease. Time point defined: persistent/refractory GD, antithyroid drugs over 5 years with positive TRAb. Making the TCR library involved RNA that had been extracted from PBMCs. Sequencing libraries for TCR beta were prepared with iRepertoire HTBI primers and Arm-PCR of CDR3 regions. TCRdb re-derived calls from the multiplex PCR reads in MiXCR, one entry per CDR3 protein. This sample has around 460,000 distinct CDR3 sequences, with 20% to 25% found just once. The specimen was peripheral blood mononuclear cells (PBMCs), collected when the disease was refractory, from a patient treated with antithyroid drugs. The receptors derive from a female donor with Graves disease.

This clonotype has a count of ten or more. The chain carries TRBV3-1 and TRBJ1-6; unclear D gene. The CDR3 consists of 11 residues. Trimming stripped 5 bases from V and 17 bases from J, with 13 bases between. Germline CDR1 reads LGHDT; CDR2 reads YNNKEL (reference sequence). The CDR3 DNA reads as TGTGCCAGCAGCGGAAGTAGGGCCGTCCACTTT. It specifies CASSGSRAVHF.

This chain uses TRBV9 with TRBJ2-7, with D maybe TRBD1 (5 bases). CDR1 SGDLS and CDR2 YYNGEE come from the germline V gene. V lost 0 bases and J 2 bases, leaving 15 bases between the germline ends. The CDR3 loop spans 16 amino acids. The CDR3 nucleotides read TGTGCCAGCAGCGTAGTGAAGGGGCGTTCCACCTACGAGCAGTACTTC. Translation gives CASSVVKGRSTYEQYF.

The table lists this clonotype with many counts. The CDR3 region is CATSRDRGHNEKLFF. CDR3 in DNA: TGTGCCACCAGCAGAGATAGGGGCCATAATGAAAAACTGTTTTTT. V gene TRBV15 combines with J gene TRBJ1-4, with a possible D match to TRBD1 (5 bases). Per germline, CDR1 LNHNV and CDR2 YYDKDF (reference sequence). This CDR3 is 15 amino acids long. Trimming pared 0 bases from V and 4 bases from J, leaving 9 bases between.

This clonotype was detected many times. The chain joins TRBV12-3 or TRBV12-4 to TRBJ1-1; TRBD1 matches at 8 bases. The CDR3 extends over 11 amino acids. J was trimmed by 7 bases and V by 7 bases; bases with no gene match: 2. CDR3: CASTGQGEAFF. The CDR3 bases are TGTGCCAGCACCGGACAGGGTGAAGCTTTCTTT.

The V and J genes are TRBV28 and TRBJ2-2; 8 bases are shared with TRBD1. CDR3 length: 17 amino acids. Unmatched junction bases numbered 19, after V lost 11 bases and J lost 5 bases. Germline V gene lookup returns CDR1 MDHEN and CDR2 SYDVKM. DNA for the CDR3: TGTGCCCGTTCAGGGGGCCCCTCGAGGGAGCTAACCGGGGAGCTGTTTTTT. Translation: CARSGGPSRELTGELFF.

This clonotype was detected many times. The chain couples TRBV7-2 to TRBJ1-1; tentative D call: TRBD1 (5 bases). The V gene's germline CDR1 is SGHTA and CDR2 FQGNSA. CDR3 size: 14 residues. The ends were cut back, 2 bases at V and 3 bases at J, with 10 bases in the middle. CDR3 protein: CASSLQDTYTEAFF. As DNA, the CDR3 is TGTGCCAGCAGCTTACAGGACACCTACACTGAAGCTTTCTTT.

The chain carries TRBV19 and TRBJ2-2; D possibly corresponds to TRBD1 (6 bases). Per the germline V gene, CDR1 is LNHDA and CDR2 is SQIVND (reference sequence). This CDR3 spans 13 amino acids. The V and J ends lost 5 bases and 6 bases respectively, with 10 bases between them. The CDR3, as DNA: TGTGCCAGTAGTCCACAGGGCGCCGGGGAGCTGTTTTTT. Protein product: CASSPQGAGELFF.

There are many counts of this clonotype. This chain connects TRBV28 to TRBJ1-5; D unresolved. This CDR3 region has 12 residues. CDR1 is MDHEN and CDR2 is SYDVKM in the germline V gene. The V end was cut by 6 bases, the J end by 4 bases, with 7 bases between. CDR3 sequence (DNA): TGTGCCAGCAGGGACCTTAATCAGCCCCAGCATTTT. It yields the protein CASRDLNQPQHF.

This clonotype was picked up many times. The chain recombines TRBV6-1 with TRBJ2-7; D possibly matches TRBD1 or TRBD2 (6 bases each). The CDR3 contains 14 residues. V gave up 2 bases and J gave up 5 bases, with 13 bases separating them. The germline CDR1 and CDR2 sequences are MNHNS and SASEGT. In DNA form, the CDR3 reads TGTGCCAGCAGTGAAATCTTGGGGGGCGACGAGCAGTACTTC. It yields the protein CASSEILGGDEQYF.

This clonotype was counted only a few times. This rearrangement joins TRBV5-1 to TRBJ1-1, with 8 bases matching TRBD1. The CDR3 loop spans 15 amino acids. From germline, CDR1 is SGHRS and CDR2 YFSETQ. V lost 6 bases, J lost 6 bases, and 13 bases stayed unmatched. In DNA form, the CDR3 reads TGCGCCAGCACCCCCCTGGGGGACAGGAGCTCTGAAGCTTTCTTT. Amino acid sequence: CASTPLGDRSSEAFF.

The CDR3 nucleotides read TGTGCCAGCTCACTCACAGGAACCCAAGAGACCCAGTACTTC. Protein product: CASSLTGTQETQYF. This rearrangement joins TRBV18 to TRBJ2-5, with a tentative D call TRBD1 (5 bases). In germline, CDR1 is KGHSH, CDR2 LQKENI. The germline V and J ends were trimmed by 4 bases and 1 base, with 10 bases remaining between them. The CDR3 has 14 amino acids. The full variable domain, completed using reference TRBV18 and TRBJ2-5, is NAGVMQNPRHLVRRRGQEARLRCSPMKGHSHVYWYRQLPEEGLKFMVYLQKENIIDESGMPKERFSAEFPKEGPSILRIQQVVRGDSAAYFCASSLTGTQETQYFGPGTRLLVL.

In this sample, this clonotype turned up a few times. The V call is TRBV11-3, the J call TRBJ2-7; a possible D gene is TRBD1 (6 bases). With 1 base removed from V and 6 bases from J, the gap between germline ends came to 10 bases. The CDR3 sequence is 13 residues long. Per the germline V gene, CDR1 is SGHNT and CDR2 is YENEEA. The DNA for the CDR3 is TGTGCCAGCAGCTTAGGGACAGAGGTCGAGCAGTACTTC. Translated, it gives CASSLGTEVEQYF.

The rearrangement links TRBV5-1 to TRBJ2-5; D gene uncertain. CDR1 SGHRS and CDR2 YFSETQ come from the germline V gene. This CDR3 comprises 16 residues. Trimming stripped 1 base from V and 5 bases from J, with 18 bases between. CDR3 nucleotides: TGCGCCAGCAGCTTGCCCGGGCTACTCTCCATGGAGACCCAGTACTTC. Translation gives CASSLPGLLSMETQYF.

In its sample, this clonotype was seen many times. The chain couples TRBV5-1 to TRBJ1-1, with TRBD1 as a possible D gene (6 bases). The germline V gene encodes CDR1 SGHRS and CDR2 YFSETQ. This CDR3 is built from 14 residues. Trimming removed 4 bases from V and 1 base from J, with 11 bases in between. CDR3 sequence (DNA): TGCGCCAGCAGCGTACAGGGTCAGAACACTGAAGCTTTCTTT. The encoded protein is CASSVQGQNTEAFF.

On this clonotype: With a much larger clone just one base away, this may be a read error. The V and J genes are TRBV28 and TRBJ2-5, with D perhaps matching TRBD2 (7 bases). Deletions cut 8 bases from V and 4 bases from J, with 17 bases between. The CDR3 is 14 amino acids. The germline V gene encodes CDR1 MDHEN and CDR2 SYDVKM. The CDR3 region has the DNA TGTGCCAGCTGGGGACGGGGGGCAGCAGAGACCCAGTACTTC. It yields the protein CASWGRGAAETQYF.

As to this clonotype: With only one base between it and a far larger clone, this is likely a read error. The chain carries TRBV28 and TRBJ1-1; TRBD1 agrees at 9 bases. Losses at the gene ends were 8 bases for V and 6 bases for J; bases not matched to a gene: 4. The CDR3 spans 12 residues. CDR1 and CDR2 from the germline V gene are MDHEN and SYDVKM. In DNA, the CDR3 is TGTGCCAGCCACACAGGGGGCTCTGAAGCTTTCTTT. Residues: CASHTGGSEAFF. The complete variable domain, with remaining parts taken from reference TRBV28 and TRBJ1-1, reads DVKVTQSSRYLVKRTGEKVFLECVQDMDHENMFWYRQDPGLGLRLIYFSYDVKMKEKGDIPEGYSVSREKKERFSLILESASTNQTSMYLCASHTGGSEAFFGQGTRLTVV.

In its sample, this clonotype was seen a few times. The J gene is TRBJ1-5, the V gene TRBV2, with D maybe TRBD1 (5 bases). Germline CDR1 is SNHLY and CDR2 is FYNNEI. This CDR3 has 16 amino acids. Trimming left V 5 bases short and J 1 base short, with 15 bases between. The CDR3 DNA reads TGTGCCAGCAGTCTCTCAGGGATACGGAGCAATCAGCCCCAGCATTTT. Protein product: CASSLSGIRSNQPQHF.

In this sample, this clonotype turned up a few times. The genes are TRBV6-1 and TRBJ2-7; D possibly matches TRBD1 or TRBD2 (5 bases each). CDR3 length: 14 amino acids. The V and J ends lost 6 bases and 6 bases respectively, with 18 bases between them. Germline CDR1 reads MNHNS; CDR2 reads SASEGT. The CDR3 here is CASSSPGRPSEQYF. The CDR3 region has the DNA TGTGCCAGCAGCTCCCCGGGACGGCCAAGCGAGCAGTACTTC.

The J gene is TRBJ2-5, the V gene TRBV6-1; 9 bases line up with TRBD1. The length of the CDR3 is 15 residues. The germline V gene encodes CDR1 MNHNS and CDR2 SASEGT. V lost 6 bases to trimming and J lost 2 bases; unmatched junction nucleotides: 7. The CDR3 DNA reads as TGTGCCAGCAGCAAAGGGGGGACAGGGCAAGAGACCCAGTACTTC. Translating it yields CASSKGGTGQETQYF.

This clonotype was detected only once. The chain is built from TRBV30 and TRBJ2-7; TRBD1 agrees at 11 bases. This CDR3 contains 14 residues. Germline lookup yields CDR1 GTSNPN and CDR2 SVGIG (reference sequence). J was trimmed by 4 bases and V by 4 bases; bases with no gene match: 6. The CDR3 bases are TGTGCCTGGACCTTTGGGACAGGGGGTTACGAGCAGTACTTC. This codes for CAWTFGTGGYEQYF. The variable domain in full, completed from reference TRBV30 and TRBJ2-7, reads SQTIHQWPATLVQPVGSPLSLECTVEGTSNPNLYWYRQAAGRGLQLLFYSVGIGQISSEVPQNLSASRPQDRQFILSSKKLLLSDSGFYLCAWTFGTGGYEQYFGPGTRLTVT.

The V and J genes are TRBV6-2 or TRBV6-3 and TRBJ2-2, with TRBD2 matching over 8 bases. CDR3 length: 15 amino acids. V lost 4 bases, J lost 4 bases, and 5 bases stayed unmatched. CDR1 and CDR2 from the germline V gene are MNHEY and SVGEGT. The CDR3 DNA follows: TGTGCCAGCAGTTCCGGGACTAGTACCACCGGGGAGCTGTTTTTT. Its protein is CASSSGTSTTGELFF.

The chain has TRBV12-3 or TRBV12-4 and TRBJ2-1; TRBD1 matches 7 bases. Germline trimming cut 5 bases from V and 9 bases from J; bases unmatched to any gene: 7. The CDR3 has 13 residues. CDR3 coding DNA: TGTGCCAGCAGTATAGACAGGGATCGTGAGCAGTTCTTC. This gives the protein CASSIDRDREQFF.

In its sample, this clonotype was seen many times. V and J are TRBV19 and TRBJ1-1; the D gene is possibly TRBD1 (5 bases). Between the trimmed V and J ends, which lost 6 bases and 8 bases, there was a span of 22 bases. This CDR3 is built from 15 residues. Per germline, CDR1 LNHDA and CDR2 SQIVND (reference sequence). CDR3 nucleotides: TGTGCCAGTAGCCCTCGTCTCCCCAGGGATACCGAAGCTTTCTTT. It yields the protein CASSPRLPRDTEAFF.

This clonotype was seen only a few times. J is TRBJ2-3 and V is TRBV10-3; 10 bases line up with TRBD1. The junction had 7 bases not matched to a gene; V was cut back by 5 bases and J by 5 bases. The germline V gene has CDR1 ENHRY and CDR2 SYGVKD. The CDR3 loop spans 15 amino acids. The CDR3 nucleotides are TGTGCCATCAGTCCCGGGACAGGGGAAGGAGATACGCAGTATTTT. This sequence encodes CAISPGTGEGDTQYF.

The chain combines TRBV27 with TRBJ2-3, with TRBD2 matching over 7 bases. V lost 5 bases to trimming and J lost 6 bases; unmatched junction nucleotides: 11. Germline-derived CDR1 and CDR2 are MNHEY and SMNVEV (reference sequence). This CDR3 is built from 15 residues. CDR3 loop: CASSPRLAVFDTQYF. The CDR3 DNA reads TGTGCCAGCAGTCCACGACTAGCCGTTTTTGATACGCAGTATTTT.

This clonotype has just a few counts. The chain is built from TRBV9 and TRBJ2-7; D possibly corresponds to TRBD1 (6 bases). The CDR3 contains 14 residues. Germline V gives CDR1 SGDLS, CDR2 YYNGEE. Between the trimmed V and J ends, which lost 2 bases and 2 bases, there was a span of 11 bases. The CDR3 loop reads CASSVRDITYEQYF. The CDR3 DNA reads TGTGCCAGCAGCGTCCGGGACATAACCTACGAGCAGTACTTC. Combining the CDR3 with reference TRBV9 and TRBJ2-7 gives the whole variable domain DSGVTQTPKHLITATGQRVTLRCSPRSGDLSVYWYQQSLDQGLQFLIQYYNGEERAKGNILERFSAQQFPDLHSELNLSSLELGDSALYFCASSVRDITYEQYFGPGTRLTVT.

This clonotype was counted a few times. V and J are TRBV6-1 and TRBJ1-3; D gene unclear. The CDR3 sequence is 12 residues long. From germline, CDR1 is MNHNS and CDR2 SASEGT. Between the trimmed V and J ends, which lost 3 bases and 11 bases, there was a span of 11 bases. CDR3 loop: CASSDFRAPIYF. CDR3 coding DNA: TGTGCCAGCAGTGACTTCCGGGCTCCCATATATTTT.

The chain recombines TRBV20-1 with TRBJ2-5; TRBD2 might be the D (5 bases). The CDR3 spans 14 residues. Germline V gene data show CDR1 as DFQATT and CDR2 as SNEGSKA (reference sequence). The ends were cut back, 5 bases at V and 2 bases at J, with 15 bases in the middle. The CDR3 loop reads CSARTFLGQETQYF. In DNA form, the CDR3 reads TGCAGTGCTCGGACTTTTTTAGGACAAGAGACCCAGTACTTC.

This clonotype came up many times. DNA of the CDR3: TGCAGCGTTGAAGGGACGGAGAATGGCTACACCTTC. This encodes CSVEGTENGYTF. This rearrangement joins TRBV29-1 to TRBJ1-2; the D is unclear. Trimming stripped 1 base from V and 6 bases from J, with 9 bases between. Germline CDR1 and CDR2: SQVTM and ANQGSEA. The CDR3 contains 12 residues.